These 12 T cell receptor beta chains were all obtained from the same sample, sequenced in a study of blood T cell repertoires in COVID-19. TCRdb keeps only in-frame clones here, not all; method: immunoSEQ multiplex PCR. The sample records 9,500 to 13,000 clones, approximately 88% being singletons. The sample was peripheral blood. These receptors originate from a human donor in a cohort sampled during active COVID-19.

This chain connects TRBV18 to TRBJ1-6; 9 bases map to TRBD1. J lost 9 bases, V lost 3 bases, and 3 bases had no gene match. The CDR3 totals 14 residues. Germline CDR1 reads KGHSH; CDR2 reads LQKENI. This chain's CDR3 is CASSPSDRGSPLHF. Written as DNA, the CDR3 is TGTGCCAGCTCACCGTCGGACAGGGGTTCACCCCTCCACTTT. Variable domain in full (rest from reference TRBV18 and TRBJ1-6): NAGVMQNPRHLVRRRGQEARLRCSPMKGHSHVYWYRQLPEEGLKFMVYLQKENIIDESGMPKERFSAEFPKEGPSILRIQQVVRGDSAAYFCASSPSDRGSPLHFGNGTRLTVT.

This chain joins TRBV4-2 and TRBJ1-4; no definite D call. Germline CDR1 is LGHNA and CDR2 is YNFKEQ. The CDR3 loop spans 16 amino acids. Trimming shortened V by 3 bases and J by 0 bases, and 11 bases separated the two germline ends. The CDR3 nucleotides read TGTGCCAGCAGCCATTTTTCAGCGGCAACTAATGAAAAACTGTTTTTT. Translation gives CASSHFSAATNEKLFF.

The chain combines TRBV7-3 with TRBJ2-7, with 7 positions matching TRBD1. CDR3 length: 14 amino acids. V gave up 5 bases and J gave up 5 bases; unmatched junction bases: 9. CDR1 and CDR2 (germline): SGHTA, FQGTGA. The CDR3 nucleotides read TGTGCCAGCAGCCCGGGACAGCCCGGGAACGAGCAGTACTTC. Protein sequence: CASSPGQPGNEQYF. The whole variable domain, remainder taken from reference TRBV7-3 and TRBJ2-7, is GAGVSQTPSNKVTEKGKYVELRCDPISGHTALYWYRQSLGQGPEFLIYFQGTGAADDSGLPNDRFFAVRPEGSVSTLKIQRTERGDSAVYLCASSPGQPGNEQYFGPGTRLTVT.

V gene TRBV3-1 (or the pseudogene TRBV3-2) combines with J gene TRBJ2-7, with 13 bases identical to TRBD2. J gave up 2 bases and V 6 bases, and 4 bases lay outside the gene matches. This CDR3 is built from 15 residues. From germline, CDR1 is LGHDT and CDR2 YNNKEL (reference sequence). The CDR3 sequence: CASRTSGGPTYEQYF. In nucleotides, the CDR3 is TGTGCCAGCAGGACTAGCGGGGGGCCTACCTACGAGCAGTACTTC.

The gene calls are TRBV28 and TRBJ1-5; 8 bases line up with TRBD1. CDR1 MDHEN and CDR2 SYDVKM come from the germline V gene. V lost 4 bases to trimming and J lost 1 base; unmatched junction nucleotides: 15. This CDR3 is 19 amino acids long. DNA of the CDR3: TGTGCCAGCAGTTCTGAGGACAGGGATAGCAGTTGGAGCAATCAGCCCCAGCATTTT. Translated: CASSSEDRDSSWSNQPQHF. Supplemented by reference TRBV28 and TRBJ1-5, the full variable domain reads DVKVTQSSRYLVKRTGEKVFLECVQDMDHENMFWYRQDPGLGLRLIYFSYDVKMKEKGDIPEGYSVSREKKERFSLILESASTNQTSMYLCASSSEDRDSSWSNQPQHFGDGTRLSIL.

V and J are TRBV5-1 and TRBJ2-1; D remains ambiguous. The germline CDR1 and CDR2 sequences are SGHRS and YFSETQ. With 4 bases removed from V and 6 bases from J, the gap between germline ends came to 14 bases. The CDR3 extends over 14 amino acids. The CDR3, as DNA: TGCGCCAGCAGCGTGGACCCCTCCGGCAATGAGCAGTTCTTC. It yields the protein CASSVDPSGNEQFF.

The chain has TRBV12-3 or TRBV12-4 and TRBJ2-3; TRBD2 matches at 8 bases. The CDR3 contains 12 residues. V shed 4 bases, J shed 8 bases, and the junction held 2 bases outside the gene matches. CDR3 nucleotide sequence: TGTGCCAGCAGTTCTACTAGCGGTACGCAGTATTTT. It codes for CASSSTSGTQYF.

This chain uses TRBV10-3 with TRBJ2-5; maybe TRBD1 (6 bases). This CDR3 comprises 12 residues. The V and J ends lost 6 bases and 5 bases respectively, with 10 bases between them. Germline assignment: CDR1 ENHRY and CDR2 SYGVKD. The CDR3 DNA reads as TGTGCCATCAGGGGGGCCGGTGAGACCCAGTACTTC. Its translation: CAIRGAGETQYF.

The chain joins TRBV19 to TRBJ2-2; D gene uncertain. CDR1 is LNHDA, CDR2 SQIVND, per germline (reference sequence). V lost 5 bases to trimming and J lost 8 bases, with 6 bases between them. There are 11 residues in the CDR3. The CDR3: CASSGLGELFF. Here the CDR3 DNA reads TGTGCCAGTAGTGGCTTAGGGGAGCTGTTTTTT.

The V and J genes are TRBV18 and TRBJ2-3; 7 bases fit TRBD1. The J segment lost 2 bases and the V segment lost 1 base, leaving 3 bases of the junction unmatched. The CDR3 has 15 amino acids. Germline V gene sequence: CDR1 KGHSH, CDR2 LQKENI. CDR3 sequence: CASSPLQGSTDTQYF. Written as DNA, the CDR3 is TGTGCCAGCTCACCACTACAGGGGTCCACAGATACGCAGTATTTT.

CDR3 coding DNA: TGTGCCAGTAGTATAGCACAGTACAATGAGCAGTTCTTC. It specifies CASSIAQYNEQFF. The chain couples TRBV19 to TRBJ2-1; D remains unclear. V was cut by 1 base and J by 4 bases, with 5 bases left in between. The CDR3 has 13 amino acids. Germline loops: CDR1 LNHDA, CDR2 SQIVND (reference sequence).

The CDR3, as DNA: TGTGCCACCAGCGTCGAGCGGGGGGAGGAGACCCAGTACTTC. As protein: CATSVERGEETQYF. The chain carries TRBV15 and TRBJ2-5; 9 bases map to TRBD2. Germline CDR1 LNHNV, CDR2 YYDKDF (reference sequence). The CDR3 runs to 14 residues. Unmatched junction bases numbered 6, after V lost 5 bases and J lost 5 bases.